Detailed here is one TCR beta chain. Antigen unknown. This sample was taken from a study of T cell repertoires in cytomegalovirus infection. The overall study: Public TCR beta signatures were indicative of both CMV infection and a matching HLA type.

TCRdb processed the reads anew with MiXCR; each CDR3 protein has one entry. Of roughly 310,000 distinct CDR3 sequences in the sample, 29% were seen once. The CDR3 has 18 residues. The V segment lost 2 bases and the J segment 4 bases; nucleotides outside the gene matches: 15. The clonotype comes from a human donor in good health (CMV status not recorded). Some clones in this sample may be carry-over from other donors' samples. The chain employs TRBV12-3 or TRBV12-4 and TRBJ2-7; 9 bases map to TRBD2. Sample: cultured PBMCs, taken from culture after CMV antigen stimulation. The CDR3 DNA reads as TGTGCCAGCAGTTTATCCGGGCTAGCGGGGAGAGGGAGTTACGAGCAGTACTTC. Translated, it gives CASSLSGLAGRGSYEQYF.